The rows below give T cell receptor beta chains drawn from one sample of a study of T cell repertoires in cytomegalovirus infection. Via MiXCR, TCRdb re-called the reads, giving one row per CDR3 protein. The table shows hundreds of thousands of distinct CDR3 sequences, with about 8.8% occurring only once. Sequencing was carried out using PBMCs. The source of these receptors is a human donor in good health (CMV status not recorded). Some clones in this sample may be carry-over from other donors' samples. CDR3s include the opening cysteine and the closing phenylalanine or tryptophan. D genes are given only for firm matches. Where a row states a size, it is once, few, many or the class of an expanded clone; other rows omit it.

V gene	clone size	D gene	J gene	CDR3 DNA	CDR3 protein
TRBV20-1	-	TRBD1	TRBJ1-2	TGCAGTGCTGTACGCCCCGGACAGGGGGTCTATGGCTACACCTTC	CSAVRPGQGVYGYTF
TRBV12-3/TRBV12-4	many	TRBD1	TRBJ2-7	TGTGCCAGCAGTCCTCACCCGGGACAGGGAGCCTACGAGCAGTACTTC	CASSPHPGQGAYEQYF
TRBV4-2	-	TRBD1	TRBJ2-3	TGTGCCAGCAGCCGCCGGGACAGGGGAGGAGATACGCAGTATTTT	CASSRRDRGGDTQYF
TRBV6-1	many	-	TRBJ1-2	TGTGCCAGCAGTGGGACGACTAACTATGGCTACACCTTC	CASSGTTNYGYTF
TRBV14	many	-	TRBJ2-2	TGTGCCAGCAGCCAAGAAGGGTCCAACACCGGGGAGCTGTTTTTT	CASSQEGSNTGELFF
TRBV5-5	many	TRBD1	TRBJ1-5	TGTGCCAGCAGCTTGGGCCAGGGGGACAATCAGCCCCAGCATTTT	CASSLGQGDNQPQHF
TRBV20-1	-	-	TRBJ1-2	TGCAGTGCTAGAGAAGGCGGCTACACCTTC	CSAREGGYTF
TRBV28	many	-	TRBJ1-2	TGTGCCAGCAGCGGAGGGACACTCTATGGCTACACCTTC	CASSGGTLYGYTF
TRBV7-2	few	-	TRBJ1-5	TGTGCCAGCAGCGACGGAACTAATCAGCCCCAGCATTTT	CASSDGTNQPQHF
TRBV4-1	many	-	TRBJ1-2	TGCGCCAGCAGCCAAGTCCGGACACCGACTAACTATGGCTACACCTTC	CASSQVRTPTNYGYTF
TRBV6-5	many	TRBD1	TRBJ1-1	TGTGCCAGCAGTAACGACAGGGCCGCTTTCTTT	CASSNDRAAFF
TRBV20-1	few	-	TRBJ2-1	TGCAGTGCTAGAATCGCAGGGTTGAATGAGCAGTTCTTC	CSARIAGLNEQFF
TRBV2	few	-	TRBJ1-5	TGTGCCAGCAGTCCGGAGGTGGGCAATCAGCCCCAGCATTTT	CASSPEVGNQPQHF
TRBV20-1	-	-	TRBJ2-6	TGCAGTGCTAGAGATCAGCTAGCTGGGGCCAACGTCCTGACTTTC	CSARDQLAGANVLTF
TRBV10-2	-	TRBD1	TRBJ2-6	TGCGCCAGCAACGACAGGGTGGCTGGGGCCAACGTCCTGACTTTC	CASNDRVAGANVLTF
TRBV29-1	few	-	TRBJ1-1	TGCAGCGTTGTTACGCTCCTTGGGGAGACAGAAGCTTTCTTT	CSVVTLLGETEAFF
TRBV12-5	many	TRBD2	TRBJ2-2	TGTGCTAGTGCCCCCCGGGGACTAGCGGGGCGGGCCGGGGAGCTGTTTTTT	CASAPRGLAGRAGELFF
TRBV10-2	many	-	TRBJ2-5	TGCGCCAGCAGTGAGTCGAAGGAGACCCAGTACTTC	CASSESKETQYF
TRBV29-1	few	TRBD2	TRBJ2-3	TGCAGGGCGGGGGGCACCACAGATACGCAGTATTTT	CRAGGTTDTQYF
TRBV7-9	few	-	TRBJ1-2	TGTGCCAGCAGCTCCGACAGGCGAGGACTGACCTATGGCTACACCTTC	CASSSDRRGLTYGYTF
TRBV7-9	many	-	TRBJ2-5	TGTGCCAGCAGCTTAGCTCTAGACACGGAGACCCAGTACTTC	CASSLALDTETQYF
TRBV20-1	many	TRBD1	TRBJ1-5	TGCAGTGCTAGAGCGCCAGGGGGCACGCGCAATCAGCCCCAGCATTTT	CSARAPGGTRNQPQHF
TRBV12-3/TRBV12-4	few	-	TRBJ2-7	TGTGCCAGCAGGGGACCTACCTACGAGCAGTACTTC	CASRGPTYEQYF